A selection of T cell receptor beta chains follows, all from one sample in a study of T cell clonotyping in hematopoietic cell transplantation. TCRdb's table, derived via immunoSEQ multiplex PCR, lists solely in-frame clones and lacks some. The data contain tens of thousands of clones, roughly four fifths of them singletons. Sequencing was performed on peripheral blood mononuclear cells, taken before stem cell transplant. The origin of the receptors is a man aged 55 to 70 with myelodysplastic syndrome. Some clones in this sample may be carry-over from other donors' samples. The CDR3 runs from the conserved cysteine through the conserved F or W. Each record gives: clone size, J gene, D gene, V gene, CDR3 protein, CDR3 DNA. D genes are given only for firm matches. Only part of the rows carry a size: once, few, many, or a class if the clone is expanded.

abundance: -
j_gene: TRBJ1-1
d_gene: -
v_gene: TRBV5-4
CDR3aa: CASSHRTWPATDTEAFF
CDR3nt: TGTGCCAGCAGCCACAGGACGTGGCCAGCAACTGACACTGAAGCTTTCTTT

abundance: -
j_gene: TRBJ1-1
d_gene: TRBD1
v_gene: TRBV5-6
CDR3aa: CASSLEGQGRMNTEAFF
CDR3nt: TGTGCCAGCAGCTTGGAGGGACAGGGGCGTATGAACACTGAAGCTTTCTTT

abundance: once
j_gene: TRBJ1-1
d_gene: -
v_gene: TRBV6-5
CDR3aa: CASSYKIRANTEAFF
CDR3nt: TGTGCCAGCAGCTACAAAATCCGAGCAAACACTGAAGCTTTCTTT

abundance: -
j_gene: TRBJ2-5
d_gene: -
v_gene: TRBV5-1
CDR3aa: CASSHNPLGETQYF
CDR3nt: TGCGCCAGCAGCCACAACCCTCTCGGGGAGACCCAGTACTTC

abundance: -
j_gene: TRBJ2-7
d_gene: TRBD2
v_gene: TRBV6-4
CDR3aa: CASSDSYSGGRIHEQYF
CDR3nt: TGTGCCAGCAGTGACTCTTATAGCGGGGGGCGGATCCACGAGCAGTACTTC

abundance: -
j_gene: TRBJ2-3
d_gene: -
v_gene: TRBV7-9
CDR3aa: CASSFGVFTDTQYF
CDR3nt: TGTGCCAGCAGCTTTGGAGTCTTCACAGATACGCAGTATTTT

abundance: -
j_gene: TRBJ2-5
d_gene: TRBD1
v_gene: TRBV27
CDR3aa: CASSLTGLGETQYF
CDR3nt: TGTGCCAGCAGTTTGACAGGGTTGGGAGAGACCCAGTACTTC

abundance: -
j_gene: TRBJ1-2
d_gene: -
v_gene: TRBV5-6
CDR3aa: CASSLGHGYGYTF
CDR3nt: TGTGCCAGCAGCTTGGGACACGGCTATGGCTACACCTTC

abundance: once
j_gene: TRBJ1-5
d_gene: -
v_gene: TRBV9
CDR3aa: CASSVGISRNQPQHF
CDR3nt: TGTGCCAGCAGCGTGGGGATTTCGAGGAATCAGCCCCAGCATTTT

abundance: once
j_gene: TRBJ2-7
d_gene: -
v_gene: TRBV27
CDR3aa: CASSLWRGPYEQYF
CDR3nt: TGTGCCAGCAGTTTATGGAGGGGGCCCTACGAGCAGTACTTC

abundance: -
j_gene: TRBJ2-5
d_gene: -
v_gene: TRBV9
CDR3aa: CASSAGSGAETQYF
CDR3nt: TGTGCCAGCAGCGCCGGATCGGGGGCGGAGACCCAGTACTTC

abundance: -
j_gene: TRBJ1-2
d_gene: -
v_gene: TRBV2
CDR3aa: CASSEVRETNYGYTF
CDR3nt: TGTGCCAGCAGTGAAGTCCGGGAAACTAACTATGGCTACACCTTC

abundance: -
j_gene: TRBJ1-4
d_gene: -
v_gene: TRBV7-9
CDR3aa: CASSLRGTTNEKLFF
CDR3nt: TGTGCCAGCAGCTTAAGAGGTACAACTAATGAAAAACTGTTTTTT

abundance: -
j_gene: TRBJ1-1
d_gene: -
v_gene: TRBV7-2
CDR3aa: CASSLRSMGPEAFF
CDR3nt: TGTGCCAGCAGCTTAAGGTCAATGGGGCCTGAAGCTTTCTTT

abundance: -
j_gene: TRBJ2-5
d_gene: -
v_gene: TRBV9
CDR3aa: CASSAPGNQETQYF
CDR3nt: TGTGCCAGCAGCGCCCCCGGGAACCAAGAGACCCAGTACTTC